This record concerns one T cell receptor beta chain sequence. No antigen is known for it. Compared with germline, one end of the junction differs, possibly owing to a read error. Germline values: CDR1 SSHAT, CDR2 FNYEAQ (reference sequence). The CDR3 runs 13 residues. Profiling relied on immunoSEQ multiplex PCR, and the TCRdb table lists in-frame clones only, not all of them. The sample contains roughly 92,000 clones, around 90% of which appear only once. The data derive from a study of OX40 agonist ivuxolimab in advanced cancers. Looking at the study overall: Ivuxolimab was administered intravenously to patients at 0.01 to 10 mg/kg every 2 weeks. Study results and caveats: CD8+ T cells were the subset that, on average, had more expanded clones than CD4+.

The rearrangement links TRBV7-7 to TRBJ1-5; D not certain. The sequence was obtained from an adult with an advanced solid tumor such as melanoma, head and neck, liver or kidney cancer. The source was CD4+ or CD8+ T cells sorted from blood, collected in a trial of the OX40 agonist ivuxolimab. The CDR3 nucleotides read TGTGCTAGCAGCCCCTCCCGAGATCAGCCCCAGCATTTT. It yields the protein CASSPSRDQPQHF.